The 30 T cell receptor beta chains below come from one sample, sequenced in a study of blood T cell repertoires in COVID-19. Only in-frame clones appear in the TCRdb table, and some are missing; sequencing was by immunoSEQ multiplex PCR. The repertoire holds around 130,000 clones, with 75% to 90% as singletons. Input material: PBMCs or T cells enriched from blood (not recorded which). The origin of the receptors is a woman aged 45-60 years who had recovered from COVID-19.

This rearrangement joins TRBV12-5 to TRBJ1-1; D unclear. The CDR3 is 13 amino acids. Trimming took off 7 bases at V and 1 base at J, with 10 bases between the two ends. Germline CDR1 reads LGHNT; CDR2 reads FRNRAP. Here the CDR3 reads CASALEGNTEAFF. CDR3 nucleotide sequence: TGTGCTAGTGCCCTCGAGGGGAACACTGAAGCTTTCTTT.

The gene calls are TRBV9 and TRBJ1-3; 10 nucleotides line up with TRBD1. This CDR3 has 15 residues. The trim removed 3 bases at V and 6 bases at J, leaving 6 bases unmatched. The V gene's germline CDR1 is SGDLS and CDR2 YYNGEE. CDR3 in DNA: TGTGCCAGCAGCGCGGATGGACAGGGGGTAAACACCATATATTTT. It codes for CASSADGQGVNTIYF. Looking up the rest from reference TRBV9 and TRBJ1-3 gives the full variable domain: DSGVTQTPKHLITATGQRVTLRCSPRSGDLSVYWYQQSLDQGLQFLIQYYNGEERAKGNILERFSAQQFPDLHSELNLSSLELGDSALYFCASSADGQGVNTIYFGEGSWLTVV.

J is TRBJ1-1 and V is TRBV2, with 7 positions matching TRBD1. The V segment lost 7 bases and the J segment 6 bases; nucleotides outside the gene matches: 8. CDR1 is SNHLY, CDR2 FYNNEI, per germline. The CDR3 has 13 residues. The CDR3 loop reads CASTDRERAEAFF. DNA for the CDR3: TGTGCCAGCACCGACAGGGAGAGAGCTGAAGCTTTCTTT.

The chain is built from TRBV25-1 and TRBJ1-1; possible D gene TRBD1, 5 bases. This CDR3 is built from 13 residues. CDR1 MGHDK and CDR2 SYGVNS come from the germline V gene. The ends were cut back, 6 bases at V and 7 bases at J, with 15 bases in the middle. The CDR3 spells CASSLGVRSEAFF. In DNA, the CDR3 is TGTGCCAGCAGCCTAGGGGTGAGAAGTGAAGCTTTCTTT.

This chain uses TRBV7-9 with TRBJ1-2; TRBD1 matches 7 bases. Germline CDR1 reads SEHNR; CDR2 reads FQNEAQ (reference sequence). The CDR3 totals 16 residues. V dropped 3 bases and J dropped 1; count of bases not matched to a gene: 8. The CDR3 DNA is TGTGCCAGCAGCTTTCGGGACAGACAACGTAACTATGGCTACACCTTC. Protein sequence: CASSFRDRQRNYGYTF.

The chain couples TRBV5-6 to TRBJ2-3, with 11 bases identical to TRBD2. The junction had 3 bases not matched to a gene; V was cut back by 2 bases and J by 1 base. Germline V gene sequence: CDR1 SGHDT, CDR2 YYEEEE. The CDR3 has 16 residues. CDR3 residues: CASSLTSGGRTDTQYF. CDR3 nucleotide sequence: TGTGCCAGCAGCTTAACTAGCGGGGGTCGCACAGATACGCAGTATTTT.

J is TRBJ2-7 and V is TRBV6-2 or TRBV6-3, with 12 bases aligning to TRBD2. Germline V gene data show CDR1 as MNHEY and CDR2 as SVGEGT. The CDR3 spans 16 residues. J gave up 0 bases and V 6 bases, and 6 bases lay outside the gene matches. The CDR3 protein is CASSDGLAGNSYEQYF. The CDR3 DNA reads TGTGCCAGCAGCGACGGACTAGCGGGGAACTCCTACGAGCAGTACTTC.

The CDR3 coding sequence is TGTGCCAGCAGCTTAAGGGACAGGGGCGGGAGGGAGACCCAGTACTTC. Its protein is CASSLRDRGGRETQYF. The gene calls are TRBV7-8 and TRBJ2-5, with 10 bases matching TRBD1. The germline CDR1 and CDR2 sequences are SGHVS and FQNEAQ. Losses at the gene ends were 2 bases for V and 5 bases for J; bases not matched to a gene: 8. This CDR3 spans 16 amino acids.

The chain employs TRBV27 and TRBJ2-1, with 11 bases aligning to TRBD2. Per germline, CDR1 MNHEY and CDR2 SMNVEV (reference sequence). The CDR3 covers 15 residues. V was clipped by 6 bases and J by 10 bases; unmatched bases: 11. The CDR3 here is CASSPGLAGSLEQFF. For the CDR3, the DNA is TGTGCCAGCAGCCCAGGACTAGCGGGCTCTTTAGAGCAGTTCTTC.

This clone was seen a handful of times. The chain joins TRBV10-1 to TRBJ1-3, with TRBD1 as a possible D gene (5 bases). V lost 3 bases, J lost 10 bases, and 10 bases lay in between. There are 12 residues in the CDR3. In germline, CDR1 is WNHNN, CDR2 SYGVQD (reference sequence). The CDR3 DNA reads TGCGCCAGCAGTGACCGGGGGAATACCATATATTTT. This sequence encodes CASSDRGNTIYF.

This chain joins TRBV5-5 and TRBJ2-2; no definite D call. CDR3 length equals 15 residues. The germline V and J ends were trimmed by 0 bases and 2 bases, with 8 bases remaining between them. CDR1 is SGHKS and CDR2 is YYEKEE in the germline V gene (reference sequence). CDR3 sequence (DNA): TGTGCCAGCAGCTTGGTTCACTCCAACACCGGGGAGCTGTTTTTT. Translation gives CASSLVHSNTGELFF.

The chain employs TRBV3-1 (or the pseudogene TRBV3-2) and TRBJ2-7; no clear D gene. Trimming took 4 bases from V and 7 from J, leaving 11 bases between them. The V gene's germline CDR1 is LGHDT and CDR2 YNNKEL (reference sequence). This CDR3 has 12 residues. The CDR3 loop reads CASSLRSGEQYF. CDR3 in DNA: TGTGCCAGCAGCCTAAGATCCGGGGAGCAGTACTTC.

V gene TRBV7-8 combines with J gene TRBJ2-1, with 12 bases matching TRBD1. The V gene's germline CDR1 is SGHVS and CDR2 FQNEAQ. The CDR3 runs 16 residues. V was clipped by 5 bases and J by 7 bases; unmatched bases: 9. The CDR3 DNA reads as TGTGCCAGCAGCGCCCGGGACAGGGGGCTATCAAATGAGCAGTTCTTC. This encodes CASSARDRGLSNEQFF.

The chain recombines TRBV19 with TRBJ2-5; TRBD2 agrees at 8 bases. The length of the CDR3 is 15 residues. The J segment lost 2 bases and the V segment lost 3 bases, leaving 5 bases of the junction unmatched. Germline lookup yields CDR1 LNHDA and CDR2 SQIVND (reference sequence). The CDR3 nucleotides are TGTGCCAGTAGTATGGCGGGGGGCGGACAAGAGACCCAGTACTTC. It is translated as CASSMAGGGQETQYF.

The chain couples TRBV5-6 to TRBJ2-7, with D possibly being TRBD1 (7 bases). Germline assignment: CDR1 SGHDT and CDR2 YYEEEE. This CDR3 spans 13 amino acids. The V gene lost 6 bases and the J gene lost 2 bases, with 12 bases spanning the gap. CDR3 region: CASTPGGPYEQYF. In DNA, the CDR3 is TGTGCCAGCACGCCAGGGGGGCCCTACGAGCAGTACTTC.

The chain links TRBV7-8 to TRBJ2-1, with 9 bases that match TRBD1. Germline V CDR1 and CDR2: SGHVS, FQNEAQ. There are 13 residues in the CDR3. V lost 9 bases and J lost 5; bases outside the gene matches: 5. CDR3 coding DNA: TGTGCCAGTGCTGACAGGGGGGACAATGAGCAGTTCTTC. It is translated as CASADRGDNEQFF.

The chain couples TRBV5-4 to TRBJ2-7, with 9 bases identical to TRBD1. With V trimmed by 5 bases and J by 5 bases, 8 bases remained unmatched. Per the germline V gene, CDR1 is SGHNT and CDR2 is YYREEE (reference sequence). The CDR3 is 14 residues long. CDR3 in amino acids: CASRPRDRDNEQYF. The CDR3 region has the DNA TGTGCCAGCAGACCCCGGGACAGGGACAACGAGCAGTACTTC.

The chain has TRBV10-3 and TRBJ1-2, with D possibly TRBD1 on 6 matching bases. Trimming shortened V by 8 bases and J by 7 bases, and 17 bases separated the two germline ends. This CDR3 is built from 13 residues. Germline V gene sequence: CDR1 ENHRY, CDR2 SYGVKD. CDR3 loop: CAIFGGGVGGYTF. CDR3 DNA sequence: TGTGCCATCTTTGGTGGGGGCGTGGGTGGCTACACCTTC.

The chain employs TRBV19 and TRBJ2-7, with D maybe TRBD1 (6 bases). The CDR3 extends over 14 amino acids. Trimming took off 5 bases at V and 0 bases at J, with 11 bases between the two ends. The germline CDR1 and CDR2 sequences are LNHDA and SQIVND (reference sequence). The CDR3: CASSLTGLSYEQYF. The CDR3 DNA reads TGTGCCAGTAGTTTAACAGGGCTCTCCTACGAGCAGTACTTC.

V is TRBV5-5 and J is TRBJ2-5; possibly TRBD1 for D (6 bases). This CDR3 is built from 16 residues. Trimming pared 4 bases from V and 2 bases from J, leaving 18 bases between. CDR1 is SGHKS, CDR2 YYEKEE, per germline (reference sequence). As DNA, the CDR3 is TGTGCCAGCAGCCCGAGACAGGCGTCGATTCAAGAGACCCAGTACTTC. The encoded protein is CASSPRQASIQETQYF.

V usage is TRBV7-8 and J usage is TRBJ2-7; 12 bases are shared with TRBD2. After removal of 3 bases from V and 0 bases from J, the junction contained 21 bases not matched to a gene. This CDR3 region has 22 residues. The germline CDR1 and CDR2 sequences are SGHVS and FQNEAQ. CDR3 loop: CASSFTAGYDGLAGRISYEQYF. The CDR3 bases are TGTGCCAGCAGCTTTACGGCTGGTTACGACGGACTAGCGGGGAGAATCTCCTACGAGCAGTACTTC.

The rearrangement links TRBV7-2 to TRBJ1-3, with TRBD1 identical over 10 bases. The CDR3 length is 14 residues. After removal of 8 bases from V and 0 bases from J, the junction contained 1 base not matched to a gene. The germline V gene has CDR1 SGHTA and CDR2 FQGNSA. This CDR3 is CASRTGGSGNTIYF. The DNA of the CDR3 is TGTGCCAGCCGGACAGGGGGCTCTGGAAACACCATATATTTT.

Remarks on this clone: The sample holds other DNA sequences that translate to the same CDR3. The J gene is TRBJ2-5, the V gene TRBV11-2; D not certain. Between the trimmed V and J ends, which lost 1 base and 2 bases, there was a span of 8 bases. This CDR3 is built from 14 residues. The germline V gene has CDR1 SGHAT and CDR2 FQNNGV. CDR3 in amino acids: CASSLGAGQETQYF. The CDR3 DNA sequence: TGTGCCAGCAGCTTAGGGGCAGGACAAGAGACCCAGTACTTC.

The chain has TRBV19 and TRBJ1-3, with D possibly TRBD1 on 6 matching bases. CDR1 is LNHDA and CDR2 is SQIVND in the germline V gene (reference sequence). V lost 7 bases and J 3 bases, leaving 13 bases between the germline ends. The CDR3 is 14 amino acids. The DNA for the CDR3 is TGTGCCAGTACTCCCGTCAGGGGTGGAAACACCATATATTTT. The encoded protein is CASTPVRGGNTIYF.

The gene calls are TRBV19 and TRBJ1-2; 7 bases line up with TRBD1. In germline, CDR1 is LNHDA, CDR2 SQIVND (reference sequence). The CDR3 runs 13 residues. The junction had 7 bases not matched to a gene; V was cut back by 6 bases and J by 6 bases. The CDR3 loop is CASRQGQRNGYTF. Written as DNA, the CDR3 is TGTGCCAGTAGGCAGGGACAGCGGAATGGCTACACCTTC.

The gene calls are TRBV7-6 and TRBJ2-2, with 12 bases aligning to TRBD2. V lost 4 bases and J lost 9; bases outside the gene matches: 6. Germline CDR1 SGHVS, CDR2 FNYEAQ. This CDR3 has 15 residues. For the CDR3, the DNA is TGTGCCAGCAGCTCCCTAGCGGGGGGGGACCGGGAGCTGTTTTTT. Protein sequence: CASSSLAGGDRELFF.

CDR3 sequence: CASSPRTEANYGYTF. The CDR3 region has the DNA TGTGCCAGCAGCCCGCGGACAGAAGCTAACTATGGCTACACCTTC. The rearrangement links TRBV7-9 to TRBJ1-2, with a weak D call TRBD1 (6 bases). V gave up 5 bases and J gave up 0 bases, with 13 bases separating them. The CDR3 consists of 15 residues. The V gene's germline CDR1 is SEHNR and CDR2 FQNEAQ (reference sequence).

This clone was counted between two and nine times. The chain links TRBV7-9 to TRBJ2-3; TRBD2 matches at 8 bases. Per the germline V gene, CDR1 is SEHNR and CDR2 is FQNEAQ (reference sequence). V trimming: 4 bases; J trimming: 5 bases; junction bases outside the gene matches: 17. The CDR3 loop spans 18 amino acids. The CDR3 DNA is TGTGCCAGCAGCTACATGTCCCGGGGGGGACTTTTGGTAGATACGCAGTATTTT. It codes for CASSYMSRGGLLVDTQYF.

The rearrangement joins TRBV2 to TRBJ2-1; 9 positions agree with TRBD1. CDR3 size: 14 residues. The V segment lost 4 bases and the J segment 4 bases; nucleotides outside the gene matches: 2. From germline, CDR1 is SNHLY and CDR2 FYNNEI. CDR3 nucleotide sequence: TGTGCCAGCAGTGTGACAGGGGGGTACAATGAGCAGTTCTTC. Amino acid sequence: CASSVTGGYNEQFF.

The V call is TRBV12-3 or TRBV12-4, the J call TRBJ1-2; D is possibly TRBD1 (5 bases). The CDR3 is 12 amino acids. Trimming left V 3 bases short and J 8 bases short, with 10 bases between. The chain's CDR3 is CASSLGGRGYTF. The CDR3 DNA sequence: TGTGCCAGCAGTTTGGGGGGGAGAGGCTACACCTTC.